This T cell receptor (beta chain) was identified in a study of sequential checkpoint blockade in melanoma. On the study more broadly: Maintenance nivolumab came after either treatment sequence.

The assay was immunoSEQ multiplex PCR, and TCRdb's table has in-frame clones only and misses some. The table has tens of thousands of clones, approximately 86% seen once; the top ten hold 20% to 25%. This CDR3 contains 12 residues. CDR1 and CDR2 from the germline V gene are WNHNN and SYGVQD (reference sequence). V lost 5 bases to trimming and J lost 9 bases, with 10 bases between them. Treatment specified: randomized to nivolumab then ipilimumab (arm A) or the reverse (arm B). Live CD3+CD8+ CD19− CD56− cells were sorted from PBMCs. Material: CD8+ T cells sorted from blood (inferred from file names), obtained from a patient given nivolumab and ipilimumab in sequence. The sequence derives from a human donor with melanoma. V is TRBV10-1 and J is TRBJ2-2; D not certain. CDR3 loop: CASSPNFWELFF. CDR3 DNA sequence: TGCGCCAGCAGTCCCAACTTTTGGGAGCTGTTTTTT.